These T cell receptor beta chains were read from a single sample in a study of vaccination and CD4 T cells after COVID-19. TCRdb processed the PCR reads anew with MiXCR; each CDR3 protein has one entry. This table holds under 25,000 distinct CDR3 sequences, roughly 67% found once. Antigens of these TCRs are unknown. Sequenced material: CD4+ T cells from blood, cultured in vitro. The source of these receptors is a human donor who had recovered from COVID-19. Each CDR3 is given with its conserved first and last residue. A D gene is named only where the DNA matches it firmly. Clone sizes are given selectively: once, few, many, or a class where the clone is expanded.

CASSFIQGPAYEQYF	TGTGCCAGCAGCTTCATACAGGGGCCCGCCTACGAGCAGTACTTC	TRBV7-9	TRBJ2-7	.	TRBD1
CASSSFSGRAGETQYF	TGTGCCAGCAGCTCCTTTAGCGGGAGGGCCGGGGAGACCCAGTACTTC	TRBV9	TRBJ2-5	.	TRBD2
CASSLDRPFPNSPLHF	TGTGCCAGCAGCTTAGATCGGCCATTTCCCAATTCACCCCTCCACTTT	TRBV11-3	TRBJ1-6	.	.
CATSDRGSPHGTQYF	TGTGCCACCAGTGATCGGGGGAGTCCCCATGGGACCCAGTACTTC	TRBV24-1	TRBJ2-5	.	.
CASSLRQAVTGELFF	TGTGCCAGCAGTCTGCGGCAGGCAGTCACCGGGGAGCTGTTTTTT	TRBV6-1	TRBJ2-2	once	.
CASSLAKNIQYF	TGTGCCAGCAGCTTAGCCAAAAACATTCAGTACTTC	TRBV7-2	TRBJ2-4	.	.
CASSLRGAVNEQYF	TGTGCCAGCAGTTTAAGGGGGGCGGTTAACGAGCAGTACTTC	TRBV27	TRBJ2-7	.	.
CASSLAGGAQFPAYEQYF	TGTGCCAGCAGTCTCGCGGGGGGGGCGCAGTTTCCGGCCTACGAGCAGTACTTC	TRBV6-2/TRBV6-3	TRBJ2-7	.	TRBD2
CASQGLNNSPLHF	TGTGCCAGCCAGGGGTTGAACAATTCACCCCTCCACTTT	TRBV21-1	TRBJ1-6	.	.
CASTTLGRGTYEQYF	TGTGCCAGCACGACCTTAGGGCGGGGGACCTACGAGCAGTACTTC	TRBV6-1	TRBJ2-7	.	TRBD2
CASSKEPGQGAYEQYF	TGTGCCAGCAGCAAAGAACCCGGACAGGGGGCGTATGAGCAGTACTTC	TRBV21-1	TRBJ2-7	.	.
CASSGGLATTGKTYEQYF	TGTGCCAGCAGTGGAGGACTAGCCACCACGGGTAAGACCTACGAGCAGTACTTC	TRBV7-9	TRBJ2-7	.	TRBD2
CATSRDRQGQGYTF	TGTGCCACCAGCAGAGATCGACAGGGCCAAGGCTACACCTTC	TRBV15	TRBJ1-2	.	TRBD1
CASSLLPAGGPDTQYF	TGTGCCAGCAGCTTACTTCCAGCGGGAGGTCCAGATACGCAGTATTTT	TRBV7-2	TRBJ2-3	.	TRBD2